This T cell receptor beta chain was documented in a study of blood T cell repertoires in COVID-19. Study details: Specimens from acute and convalescent COVID-19 originated in the United States, Italy and Spain.

Trimming stripped 3 bases from V and 2 bases from J, with 10 bases between. Germline assignment: CDR1 MDHEN and CDR2 SYDVKM. The CDR3 extends over 14 amino acids. Exposed participants encountered a COVID-19 case during the 2 weeks preceding study entry. Measured with immunoSEQ multiplex PCR; TCRdb has only the in-frame clones, and not every one. Of a few hundred thousand clones detected, around 84% appear once; the ten largest clones hold about 6.2%. The chain couples TRBV28 to TRBJ1-2; D unclear. The TCR comes from a woman aged 50 to 65 who had been exposed to COVID-19. Source material: PBMCs or T cells enriched from blood (not recorded which). DNA for the CDR3: TGTGCCAGCAGTTTGCGGGTCCCCAACTATGGCTACACCTTC. Its translation is CASSLRVPNYGYTF.